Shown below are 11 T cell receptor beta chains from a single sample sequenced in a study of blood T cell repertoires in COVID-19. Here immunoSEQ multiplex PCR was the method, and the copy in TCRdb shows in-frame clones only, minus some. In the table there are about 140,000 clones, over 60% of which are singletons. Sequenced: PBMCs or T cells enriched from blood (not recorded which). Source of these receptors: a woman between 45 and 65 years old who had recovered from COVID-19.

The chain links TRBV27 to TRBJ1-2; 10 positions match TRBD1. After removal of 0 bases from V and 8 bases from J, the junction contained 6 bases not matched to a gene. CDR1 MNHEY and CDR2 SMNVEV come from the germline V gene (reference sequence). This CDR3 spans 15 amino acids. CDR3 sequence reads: CASSLSRQGAGGYTF. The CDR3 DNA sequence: TGTGCCAGCAGTTTATCGCGACAGGGGGCGGGAGGCTACACCTTC.

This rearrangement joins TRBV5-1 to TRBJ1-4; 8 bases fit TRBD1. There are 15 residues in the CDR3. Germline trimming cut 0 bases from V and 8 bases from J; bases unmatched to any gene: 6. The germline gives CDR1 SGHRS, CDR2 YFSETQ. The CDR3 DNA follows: TGCGCCAGCAGCTTGGGCGGCAGGGGGCACGAAAAACTGTTTTTT. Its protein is CASSLGGRGHEKLFF.

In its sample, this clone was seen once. The CDR3: CASSQLAGGPNEQFF. In DNA form, the CDR3 reads TGTGCCAGCAGCCAACTAGCGGGGGGGCCCAATGAGCAGTTCTTC. The V and J genes are TRBV11-2 and TRBJ2-1, with 13 nucleotides matching TRBD2. Looked up from germline, CDR1 is SGHAT and CDR2 is FQNNGV. This CDR3 region has 15 residues. J lost 6 bases, V lost 5 bases, and 4 bases had no gene match.

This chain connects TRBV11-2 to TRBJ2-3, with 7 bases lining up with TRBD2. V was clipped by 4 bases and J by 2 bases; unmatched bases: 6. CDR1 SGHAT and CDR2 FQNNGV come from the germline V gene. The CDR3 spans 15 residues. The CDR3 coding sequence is TGTGCCAGCAGCTCCGGGACTACGAACACAGATACGCAGTATTTT. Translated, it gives CASSSGTTNTDTQYF. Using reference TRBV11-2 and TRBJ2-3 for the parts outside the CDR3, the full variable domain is EAGVAQSPRYKIIEKRQSVAFWCNPISGHATLYWYQQILGQGPKLLIQFQNNGVVDDSQLPKDRFSAERLKGVDSTLKIQPAKLEDSAVYLCASSSGTTNTDTQYFGPGTRLTVL.

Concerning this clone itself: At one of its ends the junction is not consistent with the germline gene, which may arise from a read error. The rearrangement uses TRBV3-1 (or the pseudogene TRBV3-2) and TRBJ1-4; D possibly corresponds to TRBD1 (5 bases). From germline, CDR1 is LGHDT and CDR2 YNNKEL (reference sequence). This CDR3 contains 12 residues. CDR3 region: CASSQSQGGAVF. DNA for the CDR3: TGTGCCAGCAGCCAATCCCAGGGAGGGGCGGTTTTT.

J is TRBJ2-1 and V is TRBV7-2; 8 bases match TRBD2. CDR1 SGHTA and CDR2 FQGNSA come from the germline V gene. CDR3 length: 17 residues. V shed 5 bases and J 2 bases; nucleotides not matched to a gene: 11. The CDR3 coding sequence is TGTGCCAGCAGCCAGCCCCGGGGGGGCCCTACCTACAATGAGCAGTTCTTC. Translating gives CASSQPRGGPTYNEQFF. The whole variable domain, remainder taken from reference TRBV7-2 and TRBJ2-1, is GAGVSQSPSNKVTEKGKDVELRCDPISGHTALYWYRQSLGQGLEFLIYFQGNSAPDKSGLPSDRFSAERTGGSVSTLTIQRTQQEDSAVYLCASSQPRGGPTYNEQFFGPGTRLTVL.

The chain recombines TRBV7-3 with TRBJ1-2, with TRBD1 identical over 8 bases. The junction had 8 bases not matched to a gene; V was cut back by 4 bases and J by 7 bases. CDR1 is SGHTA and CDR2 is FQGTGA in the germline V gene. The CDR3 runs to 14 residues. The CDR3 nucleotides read TGTGCCAGCAGCTCTGGTGGGACAGGATTTGGCTACACCTTC. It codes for CASSSGGTGFGYTF.

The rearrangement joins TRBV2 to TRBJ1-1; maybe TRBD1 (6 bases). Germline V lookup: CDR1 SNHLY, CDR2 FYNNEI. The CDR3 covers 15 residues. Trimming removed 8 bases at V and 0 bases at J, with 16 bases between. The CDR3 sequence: CASGPGGSLNTEAFF. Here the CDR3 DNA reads TGTGCCAGCGGCCCGGGGGGCAGCTTGAACACTGAAGCTTTCTTT.

Here the CDR3 reads CASSLTSGSTDTQYF. DNA for the CDR3: TGTGCCAGCAGCCTGACTAGCGGGAGCACAGATACGCAGTATTTT. The chain employs TRBV7-9 and TRBJ2-3, with 10 positions matching TRBD2. The CDR3 has 15 amino acids. V shed 5 bases and J 0 bases; nucleotides not matched to a gene: 2. From germline, CDR1 is SEHNR and CDR2 FQNEAQ (reference sequence).

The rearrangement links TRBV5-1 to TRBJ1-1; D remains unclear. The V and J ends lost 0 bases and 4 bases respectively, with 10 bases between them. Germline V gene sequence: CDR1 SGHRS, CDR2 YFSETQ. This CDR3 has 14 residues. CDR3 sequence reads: CASSLGGGATEAFF. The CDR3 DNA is TGCGCCAGCAGCTTGGGTGGAGGAGCCACTGAAGCTTTCTTT.

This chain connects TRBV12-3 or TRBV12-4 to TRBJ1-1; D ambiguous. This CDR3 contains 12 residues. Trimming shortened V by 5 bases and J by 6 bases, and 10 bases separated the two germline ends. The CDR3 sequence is CASSQWGAEAFF. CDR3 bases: TGTGCCAGCAGTCAGTGGGGAGCTGAAGCTTTCTTT.